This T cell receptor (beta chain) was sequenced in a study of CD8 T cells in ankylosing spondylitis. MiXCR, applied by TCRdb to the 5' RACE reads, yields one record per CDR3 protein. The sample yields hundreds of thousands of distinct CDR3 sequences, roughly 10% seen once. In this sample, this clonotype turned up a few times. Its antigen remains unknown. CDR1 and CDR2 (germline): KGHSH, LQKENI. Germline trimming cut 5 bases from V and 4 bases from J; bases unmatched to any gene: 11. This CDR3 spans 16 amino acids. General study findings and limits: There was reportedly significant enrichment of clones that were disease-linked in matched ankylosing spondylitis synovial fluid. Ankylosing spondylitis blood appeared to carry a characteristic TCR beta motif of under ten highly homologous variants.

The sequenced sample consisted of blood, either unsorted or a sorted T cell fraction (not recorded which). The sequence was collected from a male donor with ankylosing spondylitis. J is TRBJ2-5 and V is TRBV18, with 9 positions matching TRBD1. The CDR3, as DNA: TGTGCCAGCTCAGCGAACAGGGGGCAGACCCCAGAGACCCAGTACTTC. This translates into CASSANRGQTPETQYF.